The rows below give T cell receptor beta chains drawn from one sample of a study of OX40 agonist ivuxolimab in advanced cancers. Method: immunoSEQ multiplex PCR; TCRdb's copy keeps in-frame clones and lacks some. Counted here are about 96,000 clones, about 80% occurring once; the ten biggest clones make up roughly 5.2%. The starting material was CD4+ or CD8+ T cells sorted from blood, obtained in a trial of the OX40 agonist ivuxolimab. The receptors were sampled from an adult with an advanced solid tumor such as melanoma, head and neck, liver or kidney cancer. Each CDR3 is given with its conserved first and last residue. The D gene is left open where the match is weak. Some rows mark clone size as missing; the rest say once, few, many or name a class of expanded clone.

TRBV27,.,TRBJ1-1,TRBD1,CASSSRDRGILNTEAFF,TGTGCCAGCAGTTCCCGGGACAGGGGGATCCTGAACACTGAAGCTTTCTTT
TRBV5-1,.,TRBJ2-1,TRBD1,CASSLRQGANNEQFF,TGCGCCAGCAGCTTGCGCCAGGGGGCGAACAATGAGCAGTTCTTC
TRBV18,.,TRBJ2-1,TRBD1,CASSPTTGQSLNEQFF,TGTGCCAGCTCACCTACTACGGGACAGAGCCTCAATGAGCAGTTCTTC
TRBV27,few,TRBJ1-4,TRBD1,CASSEGAGWEKLFF,TGTGCCAGCAGCGAGGGGGCAGGGTGGGAAAAACTGTTTTTT
TRBV7-3,.,TRBJ1-1,.,CASSHGSTEAFF,TGTGCCAGCAGCCACGGGAGTACTGAAGCTTTCTTT
TRBV29-1,.,TRBJ1-1,.,CSVGSQGTEAFF,TGCAGCGTAGGGTCTCAGGGCACTGAAGCTTTCTTT
TRBV19,.,TRBJ2-1,.,CASSIQGLFVNEQFF,TGTGCCAGTAGTATACAGGGGCTCTTCGTGAATGAGCAGTTCTTC
TRBV5-1,.,TRBJ1-1,.,CASRDTGRTEAFF,TGCGCCAGCAGGGACACAGGGCGAACTGAAGCTTTCTTT
TRBV11-2,.,TRBJ2-7,TRBD1,CASSSLRDRTYEQYF,TGTGCCAGCAGCTCCCTACGGGACAGGACCTACGAGCAGTACTTC
TRBV9,.,TRBJ1-3,.,CASSVASATSSGNTIYF,TGTGCCAGCAGCGTAGCTTCAGCTACCAGCTCTGGAAACACCATATATTTT
TRBV5-1,.,TRBJ2-3,.,CASSLRGANADTQYF,TGCGCCAGCAGCTTGAGGGGAGCGAATGCAGATACGCAGTATTTT
TRBV7-8,once,TRBJ1-3,.,CASSLAGGGNTIYF,TGTGCCAGCAGCTTAGCCGGGGGTGGAAACACCATATATTTT
TRBV4-3,.,TRBJ1-3,.,CASSQGAGAGNTIYF,TGCGCCAGCAGCCAAGGCGCAGGGGCGGGAAACACCATATATTTT
TRBV7-9,.,TRBJ2-1,.,CASSLGGAANEQFF,TGTGCCAGCAGCTTAGGGGGTGCAGCAAATGAGCAGTTCTTC